A selection of T cell receptor beta chains follows, all from one sample in a study of blood T cell repertoires in COVID-19. The assay was immunoSEQ multiplex PCR, and TCRdb's table has in-frame clones only and misses some. The top ten clones hold about 9.4% of a sample with roughly 350,000 clones, around 87% of them seen once. Material for sequencing was peripheral blood. These receptors were collected from a woman younger than 45 with COVID-19, enrolled during active disease. The CDR3 runs from the conserved cysteine through the conserved F or W. The order of the fields is V gene, clone size, D gene, CDR3 length, J gene, CDR3 protein, CDR3 DNA. A D gene is named only where the DNA matches it firmly. The listing skips clone size in some rows; elsewhere it reads once, few, many or a size class.

>TRBV27|NA|TRBD2|17|TRBJ2-3
CASRGYSGRAWTDTQYF
TGTGCCAGCAGGGGCTATAGCGGGAGGGCCTGGACAGATACGCAGTATTTT
>TRBV28|NA|TRBD2|15|TRBJ2-7
CASTPGLAGSYEQYF
TGTGCCAGCACCCCCGGGCTAGCGGGGTCCTACGAGCAGTACTTC
>TRBV3-1/TRBV3-2|NA|NA|14|TRBJ1-6
CASSTSGRYSPLHF
TGTGCCAGCAGCACGTCAGGCCGATATTCACCCCTCCACTTT
>TRBV29-1|few|TRBD2|14|TRBJ2-7
CSVELAGAGYEQYF
TGCAGCGTTGAATTAGCGGGAGCCGGCTACGAGCAGTACTTC
>TRBV7-2|NA|TRBD2|16|TRBJ2-3
CASSKYSGRSTDTQYF
TGTGCCAGCAGCAAATATAGCGGGAGGAGCACAGATACGCAGTATTTT
>TRBV10-2|once|TRBD2|14|TRBJ2-7
CASSETLAASEQYF
TGCGCCAGCAGTGAAACGCTAGCGGCGAGCGAGCAGTACTTC
>TRBV7-6|NA|NA|15|TRBJ1-1
CASSLAPAANTEAFF
TGTGCCAGCAGCTTAGCCCCTGCGGCGAACACTGAAGCTTTCTTT
>TRBV7-2|NA|TRBD1|14|TRBJ1-2
CASSEGQGSGGYTF
TGTGCCAGCAGCGAGGGACAGGGCAGCGGCGGCTACACCTTC
>TRBV6-6|NA|NA|14|TRBJ2-2
CASRGGTNTGELFF
TGTGCCAGCAGAGGGGGTACGAACACCGGGGAGCTGTTTTTT
>TRBV18|NA|NA|14|TRBJ1-2
CASSTPGRANGYTF
TGTGCCAGCTCCACCCCAGGCAGGGCCAACGGCTACACCTTC
>TRBV29-1|NA|NA|15|TRBJ2-7
CSVVPPLGRSYEQYF
TGCAGCGTTGTACCCCCCCTGGGCCGCTCCTACGAGCAGTACTTC
>TRBV9|NA|NA|17|TRBJ1-3
CASSVAPAGLSGNTIYF
TGTGCCAGCAGCGTAGCCCCAGCAGGGCTCTCTGGAAACACCATATATTTT
>TRBV7-8|NA|NA|15|TRBJ2-7
CASPPPRDWVYEQYF
TGTGCCAGCCCTCCTCCCCGGGACTGGGTCTACGAGCAGTACTTC
>TRBV4-1|NA|NA|15|TRBJ2-5
CASSQEWRFQETQYF
TGCGCCAGCAGCCAAGAATGGCGGTTCCAAGAGACCCAGTACTTC
>TRBV28|NA|NA|14|TRBJ2-5
CASSPNGGPETQYF
TGTGCCAGCAGCCCAAACGGCGGTCCCGAGACCCAGTACTTC
>TRBV5-8|NA|NA|14|TRBJ2-1
CASSLGRGNNEQFF
TGTGCCAGCAGCTTGGGACGGGGTAACAATGAGCAGTTCTTC
>TRBV12-3/TRBV12-4|NA|TRBD1|13|TRBJ1-5
CASSIQGAQPQHF
TGTGCCAGCAGTATACAGGGGGCCCAGCCCCAGCATTTT